What follows are 27 T cell receptor beta chains derived from one specimen sequenced in a study of graft-versus-host responses after intestinal transplantation. Libraries were prepared by immunoSEQ multiplex PCR; TCRdb keeps only in-frame clonotypes and omits some of them. The sample lists about 15,000 clones, 90% to 95% occurring once. This sample comprised PBMCs, obtained 9 days after transplant. These receptors were obtained from a human patient who received an intestinal transplant, so some T cells may come from the graft donor.

This chain links TRBV30 with TRBJ2-7; D may be TRBD1 or TRBD2 (5 bases each). CDR1 and CDR2 from the germline V gene are GTSNPN and SVGIG (reference sequence). The CDR3 covers 13 residues. Trimming took off 8 bases at V and 3 bases at J, with 17 bases between the two ends. The CDR3 is CAQGDGAFYEQYF. CDR3 DNA: TGTGCCCAAGGGGACGGCGCGTTCTACGAGCAGTACTTC.

V and J are TRBV6-5 and TRBJ1-2; 7 bases are a match to TRBD1. The ends lost 6 bases at V and 1 base at J; junction bases unmatched: 8. The CDR3 extends over 15 amino acids. Germline-derived CDR1 and CDR2 are MNHEY and SVGAGI. The CDR3 loop reads CASSDRAEFNYGYTF. The CDR3 DNA follows: TGTGCCAGCAGCGACAGGGCGGAATTTAACTATGGCTACACCTTC.

V and J are TRBV10-2 and TRBJ2-2; 8 nucleotides line up with TRBD1. CDR3 length equals 16 residues. Unmatched junction bases numbered 10, after V lost 7 bases and J lost 3 bases. The germline V gene has CDR1 WSHSY and CDR2 SAAADI. The CDR3 protein is CASNGPMDRDTGELFF. The CDR3 DNA is TGCGCCAGCAATGGACCCATGGACAGGGACACCGGGGAGCTGTTTTTT.

The CDR3 bases are TGTGCCAGCAGCGGGCTAGCGGACGACGAGCAGTACTTC. Translated: CASSGLADDEQYF. This rearrangement joins TRBV11-3 to TRBJ2-7; 7 bases are shared with TRBD2. The CDR3 is 13 amino acids. The ends lost 5 bases at V and 5 bases at J; junction bases unmatched: 6. Germline V lookup: CDR1 SGHNT, CDR2 YENEEA.

This clone appeared once. This chain uses TRBV7-9 with TRBJ2-1, with 11 nucleotides matching TRBD2. The germline CDR1 and CDR2 sequences are SEHNR and FQNEAQ (reference sequence). The length of the CDR3 is 16 residues. With V trimmed by 3 bases and J by 3 bases, 4 bases remained unmatched. CDR3 loop: CASSFSGRAGYNEQFF. The CDR3, as DNA: TGTGCCAGCAGCTTTAGCGGGAGGGCCGGCTACAATGAGCAGTTCTTC. Supplemented by reference TRBV7-9 and TRBJ2-1, the full variable domain reads DTGVSQNPRHKITKRGQNVTFRCDPISEHNRLYWYRQTLGQGPEFLTYFQNEAQLEKSRLLSDRFSAERPKGSFSTLEIQRTEQGDSAMYLCASSFSGRAGYNEQFFGPGTRLTVL.

The CDR3 sequence: CAIYPRNWQGNDYGYTF. For the CDR3, the DNA is TGTGCCATCTACCCCCGGAATTGGCAGGGGAATGACTATGGCTACACCTTC. The chain employs TRBV6-4 and TRBJ1-2, with a possible D match to TRBD1 (6 bases). The germline V and J ends were trimmed by 10 bases and 3 bases, with 27 bases remaining between them. The CDR3 sequence is 17 residues long. Germline assignment: CDR1 MRHNA and CDR2 SNTAGT.

The chain carries TRBV6-6 and TRBJ1-1; D gene uncertain. Trimming left V 4 bases short and J 8 bases short, with 8 bases between. Germline V gives CDR1 MNHNY, CDR2 SVGAGI (reference sequence). The length of the CDR3 is 11 residues. The CDR3 bases are TGTGCCAGCAGTTCAATAGGGGAAGCTTTCTTT. This codes for CASSSIGEAFF.

The chain employs TRBV9 and TRBJ2-1; TRBD2 aligns across 8 bases. Germline CDR1 is SGDLS and CDR2 is YYNGEE. The CDR3 is 16 amino acids. J lost 4 bases, V lost 0 bases, and 6 bases had no gene match. The CDR3 spells CASSVGISGKYNEQFF. The DNA for the CDR3 is TGTGCCAGCAGCGTAGGGATTAGCGGGAAATACAATGAGCAGTTCTTC.

This clone was counted once. This rearrangement joins TRBV6-1 to TRBJ2-3; D possibly corresponds to TRBD2 (6 bases). The germline V and J ends were trimmed by 3 bases and 4 bases, with 20 bases remaining between them. The CDR3 extends over 17 amino acids. CDR1 and CDR2 from the germline V gene are MNHNS and SASEGT. The CDR3 loop reads CASSDLAPTAWSDTQYF. Here the CDR3 DNA reads TGTGCCAGCAGTGATCTAGCGCCCACCGCGTGGTCAGATACGCAGTATTTT.

This rearrangement joins TRBV28 to TRBJ2-7; 11 bases map to TRBD2. The germline V gene encodes CDR1 MDHEN and CDR2 SYDVKM. This CDR3 is 17 amino acids long. Germline trimming cut 2 bases from V and 3 bases from J; bases unmatched to any gene: 9. The CDR3 DNA reads TGTGCCAGCAGTTTAACCCACAGACTAGCGGGGAACTACGAGCAGTACTTC. The encoded protein is CASSLTHRLAGNYEQYF.

This sequence joins TRBV13 and TRBJ2-7; D possibly matches TRBD1 or TRBD2 (5 bases each). Germline loops: CDR1 PRHDT, CDR2 FYEKMQ (reference sequence). The CDR3 is made up of 15 amino acids. The ends were cut back, 0 bases at V and 2 bases at J, with 11 bases in the middle. In nucleotides, the CDR3 is TGTGCCAGCAGCTTAGGACGGGGCCCCACCTACGAGCAGTACTTC. Its translation is CASSLGRGPTYEQYF. Using reference TRBV13 and TRBJ2-7 for the parts outside the CDR3, the full variable domain is AAGVIQSPRHLIKEKRETATLKCYPIPRHDTVYWYQQGPGQDPQFLISFYEKMQSDKGSIPDRFSAQQFSDYHSELNMSSLELGDSALYFCASSLGRGPTYEQYFGPGTRLTVT.

The chain joins TRBV5-1 to TRBJ1-2; D is undetermined. The CDR3 runs to 13 residues. V lost 2 bases and J lost 3, with 8 bases in between. Per the germline V gene, CDR1 is SGHRS and CDR2 is YFSETQ. CDR3 in amino acids: CASSLEGDYGYTF. The CDR3 DNA reads TGCGCCAGCAGCTTAGAGGGAGACTATGGCTACACCTTC.

J is TRBJ2-3 and V is TRBV4-2; TRBD2 matches 11 bases. Trimming cost V 4 bases and J 2 bases; bases outside gene matches: 5. This CDR3 is 16 amino acids long. Germline CDR1 and CDR2: LGHNA and YNFKEQ. CDR3 in DNA: TGTGCCAGCAGCCGAACTAGCGGGAGCTTCACAGATACGCAGTATTTT. Its translation is CASSRTSGSFTDTQYF.

J is TRBJ2-2 and V is TRBV13, with 13 bases that match TRBD2. The trim removed 7 bases at V and 0 bases at J, leaving 5 bases unmatched. Per germline, CDR1 PRHDT and CDR2 FYEKMQ (reference sequence). The CDR3 is made up of 17 amino acids. The CDR3 DNA reads as TGTGCCAGCACCTCGGGACTAGCGGGACCGAACACCGGGGAGCTGTTTTTT. Its translation: CASTSGLAGPNTGELFF.

The chain employs TRBV11-2 and TRBJ2-3, with D maybe TRBD1 (5 bases). The ends were cut back, 1 base at V and 9 bases at J, with 11 bases in the middle. The germline V gene encodes CDR1 SGHAT and CDR2 FQNNGV. The CDR3 extends over 13 amino acids. Here the CDR3 reads CASSLGLGRTQYF. The CDR3 bases are TGTGCCAGCAGCTTAGGTCTGGGGCGGACGCAGTATTTT.

The chain joins TRBV4-2 to TRBJ1-3, with D perhaps TRBD1 (5 bases). The V and J ends lost 3 bases and 1 base respectively, with 10 bases between them. CDR3 length: 15 residues. The germline CDR1 and CDR2 sequences are LGHNA and YNFKEQ. CDR3 loop: CASSQTVPSGNTIYF. The CDR3, as DNA: TGTGCCAGCAGCCAGACAGTTCCATCTGGAAACACCATATATTTT.

The V call is TRBV5-4, the J call TRBJ2-3; possibly TRBD1 for D (6 bases). V lost 9 bases, J lost 3 bases, and 17 bases lay in between. Germline CDR1 reads SGHNT; CDR2 reads YYREEE (reference sequence). This CDR3 region has 14 residues. CDR3 residues: CATKQGFGTDTQYF. CDR3 DNA: TGTGCCACCAAACAGGGCTTCGGGACAGATACGCAGTATTTT.

DNA for the CDR3: TGTGCCAGCTCGGACAGTACCTACGAGCAGTACTTC. It yields the protein CASSDSTYEQYF. This chain links TRBV6-5 with TRBJ2-7; a possible D gene is TRBD1 (6 bases). The CDR3 has 12 amino acids. CDR1 MNHEY and CDR2 SVGAGI come from the germline V gene. V lost 8 bases, J lost 2 bases, and 10 bases lay in between.

The rearrangement links TRBV6-1 to TRBJ1-4; D gene unclear. The V and J ends lost 2 bases and 5 bases respectively, with 9 bases between them. The CDR3 is 14 amino acids. The germline gives CDR1 MNHNS, CDR2 SASEGT. The CDR3 DNA reads TGTGCCAGCAGTGAAAGAGTCCTAAATGAAAAACTGTTTTTT. This sequence encodes CASSERVLNEKLFF.

The V gene is TRBV18, the J gene TRBJ2-1; tentatively, D is TRBD1 (5 bases). The CDR3 loop spans 14 amino acids. The germline V gene encodes CDR1 KGHSH and CDR2 LQKENI. Trimming cost V 6 bases and J 0 bases, with 9 bases left between them. The CDR3 reads CASSPQGSYNEQFF. The CDR3 nucleotides are TGTGCCAGCTCCCCTCAGGGCTCCTACAATGAGCAGTTCTTC.

The CDR3 coding sequence is TGTGCCATCAGTGAAGGTCGTTGGGGTCTAGCGGGCTCTACAGAGGGAAATGAGCAGTTCTTC. Residues: CAISEGRWGLAGSTEGNEQFF. This chain links TRBV10-3 with TRBJ2-1; 8 positions agree with TRBD2. The CDR3 is made up of 21 amino acids. V lost 3 bases and J lost 7; bases outside the gene matches: 26. Germline lookup yields CDR1 ENHRY and CDR2 SYGVKD.

The rearrangement links TRBV13 to TRBJ2-5; TRBD2 aligns across 14 bases. V dropped 3 bases and J dropped 3; count of bases not matched to a gene: 9. Germline V CDR1 and CDR2: PRHDT, FYEKMQ (reference sequence). The CDR3 runs 18 residues. This CDR3 reads CASSFSGTSGSVKETQYF. DNA for the CDR3: TGTGCCAGCAGCTTCTCCGGGACTAGCGGGAGTGTGAAAGAGACCCAGTACTTC.

The genes are TRBV9 and TRBJ1-1, with D possibly being TRBD1 (5 bases). Germline V gives CDR1 SGDLS, CDR2 YYNGEE. The CDR3 is 15 amino acids. Trimming removed 0 bases at V and 0 bases at J, with 9 bases between. The CDR3 DNA follows: TGTGCCAGCAGCGTAGGTGACAGCATGAACACTGAAGCTTTCTTT. This translates into CASSVGDSMNTEAFF.

The J gene is TRBJ2-1, the V gene TRBV29-1; tentatively, D is TRBD2 (5 bases). This CDR3 region has 14 residues. V gave up 3 bases and J gave up 7 bases, with 16 bases separating them. Germline V gene sequence: CDR1 SQVTM, CDR2 ANQGSEA. The DNA for the CDR3 is TGCAGCGTTGACGGGGTGAAGGTGGAAAATGAGCAGTTCTTC. It encodes CSVDGVKVENEQFF.

A remark on this clone: Sequence at one end of the junction differs from germline and may be a read error. V gene TRBV6-1 combines with J gene TRBJ2-3; tentatively, D is TRBD2 (5 bases). The CDR3 sequence is 13 residues long. CDR1 and CDR2 (germline): MNHNS, SASEGT. CDR3 coding DNA: TGTGCCAGGAGTGACGAGGAGGCAGATACGCAGTATTTT. It translates to CARSDEEADTQYF.

The chain is built from TRBV19 and TRBJ2-7, with D possibly being TRBD1 (6 bases). The CDR3 is made up of 12 amino acids. Germline-derived CDR1 and CDR2 are LNHDA and SQIVND (reference sequence). V gave up 5 bases and J gave up 6 bases, with 11 bases separating them. The CDR3 nucleotides read TGTGCCAGTAGTCCACAGGGATCCGAGCAGTACTTC. It translates to CASSPQGSEQYF.

This chain links TRBV7-3 with TRBJ1-1; tentative D call: TRBD1 (6 bases). The ends were cut back, 5 bases at V and 1 base at J, with 11 bases in the middle. The CDR3 consists of 14 residues. Germline-derived CDR1 and CDR2 are SGHTA and FQGTGA. CDR3: CASSPGQRNTEAFF. CDR3 nucleotides: TGTGCCAGCAGCCCAGGACAGCGGAACACTGAAGCTTTCTTT.